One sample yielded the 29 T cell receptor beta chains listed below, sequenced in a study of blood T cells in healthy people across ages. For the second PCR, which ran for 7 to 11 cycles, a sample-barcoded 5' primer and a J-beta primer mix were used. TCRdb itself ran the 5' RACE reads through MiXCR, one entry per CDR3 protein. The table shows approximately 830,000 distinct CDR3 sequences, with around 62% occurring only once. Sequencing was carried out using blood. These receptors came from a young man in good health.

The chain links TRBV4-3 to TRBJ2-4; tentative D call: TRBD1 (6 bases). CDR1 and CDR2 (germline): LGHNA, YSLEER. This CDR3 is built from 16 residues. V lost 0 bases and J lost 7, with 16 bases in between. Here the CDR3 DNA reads TGCGCCAGCAGCCAAGATAGCTCAGGGGTCTTGAACATTCAGTACTTC. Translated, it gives CASSQDSSGVLNIQYF.

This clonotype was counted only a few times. CDR3 in amino acids: CASSVGGTNEKLFF. The CDR3 DNA reads TGTGCCAGCAGCGTCGGGGGGACTAATGAAAAACTGTTTTTT. V and J are TRBV9 and TRBJ1-4, with D perhaps TRBD1 (5 bases). V lost 2 bases to trimming and J lost 2 bases, with 7 bases between them. From germline, CDR1 is SGDLS and CDR2 YYNGEE. This CDR3 region has 14 residues.

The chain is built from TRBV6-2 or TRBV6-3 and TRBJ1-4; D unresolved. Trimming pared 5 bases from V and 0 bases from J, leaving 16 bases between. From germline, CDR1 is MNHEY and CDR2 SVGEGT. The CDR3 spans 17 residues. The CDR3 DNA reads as TGTGCCAGCAGTCCGAGTTCGGTCAGTGCAACTAATGAAAAACTGTTTTTT. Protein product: CASSPSSVSATNEKLFF.

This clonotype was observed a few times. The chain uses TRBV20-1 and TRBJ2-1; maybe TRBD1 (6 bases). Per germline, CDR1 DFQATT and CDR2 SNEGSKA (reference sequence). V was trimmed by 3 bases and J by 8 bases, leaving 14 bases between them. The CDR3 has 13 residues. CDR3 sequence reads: CSASHREFDEQFF. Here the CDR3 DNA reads TGCAGTGCTAGTCACAGGGAGTTTGATGAGCAGTTCTTC.

The DNA of the CDR3 is TGTGCCAGCAGTCACTGGACTAGCGGGCGTGGAGATACGCAGTATTTT. This codes for CASSHWTSGRGDTQYF. This chain links TRBV12-3 or TRBV12-4 with TRBJ2-3; 11 nucleotides agree with TRBD2. Trimming took 5 bases from V and 5 from J; bases not matched to a gene: 9. The CDR3 spans 16 residues.

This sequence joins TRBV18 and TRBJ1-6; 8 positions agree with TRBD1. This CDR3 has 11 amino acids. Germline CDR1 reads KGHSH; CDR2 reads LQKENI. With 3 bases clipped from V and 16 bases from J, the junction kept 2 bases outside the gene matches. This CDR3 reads CASSPGQGLHF. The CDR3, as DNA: TGTGCCAGCTCACCCGGACAGGGACTCCACTTT. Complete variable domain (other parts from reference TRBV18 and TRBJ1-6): NAGVMQNPRHLVRRRGQEARLRCSPMKGHSHVYWYRQLPEEGLKFMVYLQKENIIDESGMPKERFSAEFPKEGPSILRIQQVVRGDSAAYFCASSPGQGLHFGNGTRLTVT.

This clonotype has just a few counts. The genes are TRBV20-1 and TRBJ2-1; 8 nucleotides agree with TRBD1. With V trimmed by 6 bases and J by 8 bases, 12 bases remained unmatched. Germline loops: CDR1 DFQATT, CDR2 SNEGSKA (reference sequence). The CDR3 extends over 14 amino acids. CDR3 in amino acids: CSAPIGTGHYEQFF. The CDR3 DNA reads TGCAGTGCGCCCATAGGGACAGGCCATTATGAGCAGTTCTTC.

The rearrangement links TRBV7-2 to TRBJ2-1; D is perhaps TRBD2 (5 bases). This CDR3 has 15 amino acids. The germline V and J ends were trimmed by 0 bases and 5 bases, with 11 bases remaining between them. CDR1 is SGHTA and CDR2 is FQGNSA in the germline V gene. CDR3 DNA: TGTGCCAGCAGCTTAGCGGCGACTATGAACAATGAGCAGTTCTTC. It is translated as CASSLAATMNNEQFF.

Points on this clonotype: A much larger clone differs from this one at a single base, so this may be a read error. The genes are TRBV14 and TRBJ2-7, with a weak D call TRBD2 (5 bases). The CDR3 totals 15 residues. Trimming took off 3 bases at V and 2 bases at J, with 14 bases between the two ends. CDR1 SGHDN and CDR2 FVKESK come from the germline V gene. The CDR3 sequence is CASSHSVRGTYEQYF. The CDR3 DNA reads TGTGCCAGCAGCCATAGTGTCCGGGGAACCTACGAGCAGTACTTC.

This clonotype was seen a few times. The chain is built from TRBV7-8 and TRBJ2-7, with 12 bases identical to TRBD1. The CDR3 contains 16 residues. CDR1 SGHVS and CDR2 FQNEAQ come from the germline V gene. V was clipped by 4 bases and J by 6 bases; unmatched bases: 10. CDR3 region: CASSYLMGQGAGEQYF. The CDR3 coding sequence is TGTGCCAGCAGCTACCTGATGGGACAGGGGGCTGGCGAGCAGTACTTC.

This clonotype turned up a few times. CDR3 sequence: CASSPLTGGRETQYF. The CDR3 DNA follows: TGTGCCAGCAGTCCCCTAACAGGGGGCAGGGAGACCCAGTACTTC. This rearrangement joins TRBV6-6 to TRBJ2-5; TRBD1 matches at 9 bases. This CDR3 is 15 amino acids long. The V and J ends lost 5 bases and 5 bases, in that order; junction bases with no gene match: 9. Germline V gene lookup returns CDR1 MNHNY and CDR2 SVGAGI (reference sequence).

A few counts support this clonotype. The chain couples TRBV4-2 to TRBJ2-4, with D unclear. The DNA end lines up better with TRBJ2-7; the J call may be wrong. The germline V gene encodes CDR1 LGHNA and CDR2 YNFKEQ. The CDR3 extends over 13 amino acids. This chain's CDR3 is CASSQEGNYEQYF. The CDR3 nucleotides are TGTGCCAGCAGCCAAGAGGGTAACTACGAGCAGTACTTC.

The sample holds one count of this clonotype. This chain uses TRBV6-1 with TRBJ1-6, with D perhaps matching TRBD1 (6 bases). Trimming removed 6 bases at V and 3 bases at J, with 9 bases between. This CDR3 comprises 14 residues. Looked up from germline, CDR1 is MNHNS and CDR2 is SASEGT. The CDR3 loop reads CASRAGDYNSPLHF. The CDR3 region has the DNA TGTGCCAGCAGGGCAGGGGACTATAATTCACCCCTCCACTTT.

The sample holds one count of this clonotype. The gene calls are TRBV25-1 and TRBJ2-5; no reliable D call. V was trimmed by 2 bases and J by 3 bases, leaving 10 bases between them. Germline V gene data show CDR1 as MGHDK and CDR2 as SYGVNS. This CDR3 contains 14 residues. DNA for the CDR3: TGTGCCAGCAGTGAAGATAAAACAGAAGAGACCCAGTACTTC. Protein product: CASSEDKTEETQYF.

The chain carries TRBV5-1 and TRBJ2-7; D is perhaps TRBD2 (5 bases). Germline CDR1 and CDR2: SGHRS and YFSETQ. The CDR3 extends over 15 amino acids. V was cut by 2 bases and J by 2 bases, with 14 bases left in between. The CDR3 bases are TGCGCCAGCAGCTTACGTGCGGGTAACGCCTACGAGCAGTACTTC. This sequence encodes CASSLRAGNAYEQYF.

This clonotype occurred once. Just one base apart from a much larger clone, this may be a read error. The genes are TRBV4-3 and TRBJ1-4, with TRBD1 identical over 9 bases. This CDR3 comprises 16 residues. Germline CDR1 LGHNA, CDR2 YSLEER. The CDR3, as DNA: TGCGTCAGCAGCCAAGAGAGGACAGGGGCGGGGGGAAAACTGTTTTTT. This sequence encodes CVSSQERTGAGGKLFF.

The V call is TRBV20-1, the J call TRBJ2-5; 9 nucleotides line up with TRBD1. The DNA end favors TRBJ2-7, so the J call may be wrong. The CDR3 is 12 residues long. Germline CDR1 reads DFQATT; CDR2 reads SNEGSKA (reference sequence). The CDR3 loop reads CSAKWTGVEQYF. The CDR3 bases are TGCAGTGCTAAGTGGACAGGGGTCGAGCAGTACTTC.

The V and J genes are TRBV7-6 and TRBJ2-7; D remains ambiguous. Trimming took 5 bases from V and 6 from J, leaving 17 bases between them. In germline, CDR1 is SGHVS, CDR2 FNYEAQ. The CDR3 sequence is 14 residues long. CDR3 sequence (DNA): TGTGCCAGCAGCCTGGACGACTCGGCCGTCGAGCAGTACTTC. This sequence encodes CASSLDDSAVEQYF.

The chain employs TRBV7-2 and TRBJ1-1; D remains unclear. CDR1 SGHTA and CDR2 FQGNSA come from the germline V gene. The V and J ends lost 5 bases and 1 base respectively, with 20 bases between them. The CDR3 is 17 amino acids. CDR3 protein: CASSELFPGRSNTEAFF. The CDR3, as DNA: TGTGCCAGCAGCGAACTTTTCCCCGGCAGGTCGAACACTGAAGCTTTCTTT.

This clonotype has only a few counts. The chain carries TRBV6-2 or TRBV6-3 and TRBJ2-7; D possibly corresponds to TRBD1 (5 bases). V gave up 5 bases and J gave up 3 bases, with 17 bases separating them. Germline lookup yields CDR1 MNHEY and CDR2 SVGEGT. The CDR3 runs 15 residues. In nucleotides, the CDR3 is TGTGCCAGCAGTCTGACAGAGTCACAGCGCTACGAGCAGTACTTC. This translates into CASSLTESQRYEQYF.

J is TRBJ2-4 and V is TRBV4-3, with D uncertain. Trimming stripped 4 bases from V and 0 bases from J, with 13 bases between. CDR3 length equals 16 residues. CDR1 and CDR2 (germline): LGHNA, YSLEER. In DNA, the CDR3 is TGCGCCAGCAGCCTACGGGTAGTGGGAGCCAAAAACATTCAGTACTTC. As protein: CASSLRVVGAKNIQYF.

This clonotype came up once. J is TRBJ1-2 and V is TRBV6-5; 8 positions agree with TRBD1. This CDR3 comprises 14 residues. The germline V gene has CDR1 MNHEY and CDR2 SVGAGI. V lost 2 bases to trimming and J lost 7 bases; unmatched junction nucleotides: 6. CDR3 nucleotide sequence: TGTGCCAGCAGTTACATGGACAGGGTGGGTGGCTACACCTTC. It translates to CASSYMDRVGGYTF.

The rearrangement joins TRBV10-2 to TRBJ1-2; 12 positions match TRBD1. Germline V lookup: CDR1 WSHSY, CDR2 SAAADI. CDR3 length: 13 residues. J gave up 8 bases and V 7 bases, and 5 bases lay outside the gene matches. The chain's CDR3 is CASMGQGAGGYTF. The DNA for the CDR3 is TGCGCCAGCATGGGACAGGGGGCTGGCGGCTACACCTTC.

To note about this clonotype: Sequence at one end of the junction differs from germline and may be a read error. The CDR3 DNA follows: TGTGCCAGCAGTAAGCAGGCCCAAGGGACCCAGTACTTC. The encoded protein is CASSKQAQGTQYF. The V gene is TRBV27, the J gene TRBJ2-7; D is unclear. Matching the DNA end better, TRBJ2-5 makes the J call doubtful. Looked up from germline, CDR1 is MNHEY and CDR2 is SMNVEV (reference sequence). The CDR3 has 13 residues.

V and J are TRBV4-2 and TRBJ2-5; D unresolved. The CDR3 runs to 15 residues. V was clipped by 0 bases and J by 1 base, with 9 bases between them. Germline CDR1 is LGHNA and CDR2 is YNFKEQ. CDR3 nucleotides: TGTGCCAGCAGCCAAGAGGCCAGTCGCCAAGAGACCCAGTACTTC. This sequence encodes CASSQEASRQETQYF.

In DNA, the CDR3 is TGTGCCAGCAGGACTAGCGGGGGTTCCTACGAGCAGTACTTC. Translated, it gives CASRTSGGSYEQYF. The V call is TRBV7-2, the J call TRBJ2-7; TRBD2 agrees at 12 bases. This CDR3 spans 14 amino acids. The germline V gene has CDR1 SGHTA and CDR2 FQGNSA. Unmatched junction bases numbered 1, after V lost 6 bases and J lost 1 base.

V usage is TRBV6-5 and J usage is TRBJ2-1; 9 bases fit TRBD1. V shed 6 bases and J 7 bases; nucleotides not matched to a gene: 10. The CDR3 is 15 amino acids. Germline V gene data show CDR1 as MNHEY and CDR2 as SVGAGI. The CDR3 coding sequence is TGTGCCAGCAGGCAATACAGGGGGCTCGGGAATGAGCAGTTCTTC. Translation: CASRQYRGLGNEQFF.

DNA of the CDR3: TGTGCCAGCAGCAACGAGGGGTCAGATACGCAGTATTTT. It specifies CASSNEGSDTQYF. V usage is TRBV21-1 and J usage is TRBJ2-3; TRBD1 was called by the table and not checked on the DNA. TRBV21-1 has pseudogene status. The CDR3 sequence is 13 residues long.

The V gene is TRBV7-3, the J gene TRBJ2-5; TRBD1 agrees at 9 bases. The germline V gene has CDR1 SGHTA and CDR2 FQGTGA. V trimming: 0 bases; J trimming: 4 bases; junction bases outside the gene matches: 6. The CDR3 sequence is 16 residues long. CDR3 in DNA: TGTGCCAGCAGCTTAACAGGGGACAGGGTCACAGAGACCCAGTACTTC. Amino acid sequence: CASSLTGDRVTETQYF.